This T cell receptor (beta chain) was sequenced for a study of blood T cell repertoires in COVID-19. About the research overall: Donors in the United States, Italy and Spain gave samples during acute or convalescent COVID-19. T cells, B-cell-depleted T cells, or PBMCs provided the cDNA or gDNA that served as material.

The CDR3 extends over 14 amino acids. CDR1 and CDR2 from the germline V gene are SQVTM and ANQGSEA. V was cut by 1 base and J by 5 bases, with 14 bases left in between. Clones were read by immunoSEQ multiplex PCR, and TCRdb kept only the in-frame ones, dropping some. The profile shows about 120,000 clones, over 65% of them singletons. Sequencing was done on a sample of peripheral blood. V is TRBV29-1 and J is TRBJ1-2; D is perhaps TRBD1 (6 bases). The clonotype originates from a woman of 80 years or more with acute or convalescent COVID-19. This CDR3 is CSVEVRSRGYGYTF. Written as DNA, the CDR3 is TGCAGCGTTGAAGTGCGTTCCAGGGGTTATGGCTACACCTTC.